This paragraph covers one TCR beta chain sequence. Which antigen it targets is not known. Base qualities are not provided; no much larger clone lies one nucleotide away. Reading the germline V gene gives CDR1 SQVTM and CDR2 ANQGSEA. V loses 6 bases of germline sequence and J loses 1 base, and the interval between the two ends is 9 bases. From the cysteine through the phenylalanine, the CDR3 covers 12 amino acids. Only the CDR3 DNA stays, 36 bases, in frame from base 1. The record originates from a study of post-analysis software for immune sequencing data (dated by TCRdb to between 2014 and 2017). Context from the whole study: Recorded disease courses included relapsing-remitting, secondary progressive and progressive-relapsing multiple sclerosis, with some patients lacking subtype annotation. The multiple sclerosis patient repertoires were compared with about a dozen previously published healthy control repertoires from donors aged 6 to 25 years. A subset of samples was prepared in parallel using single-end sample barcoding, then pooled and co-amplified after Illumina adapter ligation.

To demonstrate the VDJtools post-analysis software, TCR beta repertoires were profiled from the peripheral blood of about a dozen young patients with multiple sclerosis. The multiple sclerosis patients were children and adolescents ranging in age from about 6 to 17 years. Beyond this particular receptor, the publication reports: Several TRBV segments, including TRBV5-6, TRBV5-1 and TRBV20-1, were significantly more frequent in patients than controls. The control group was slightly older than the multiple sclerosis patient group. Direct clustering with F measure revealed strong co-clustering of samples prepared in the same batch, which led to a batch-effect correction. Normalized Chao1 diversity was significantly lower in multiple sclerosis patients than controls, suggesting substantial peripheral T-cell clonal expansion.

The library was built by means of PCR. The sequencing machine was an Illumina HiSeq 2500. To reduce PCR and sequencing biases, unique molecular identifiers were built into the TCR beta cDNA libraries. Per 1 to 10 million input T cells, roughly 500,000 cDNA molecules were obtained, such that each molecule approximated one T cell. The patient libraries were prepared and sequenced using the same protocol as the earlier healthy control dataset. Within a given batch, samples were prepared together, multiplexed and sequenced on the same HiSeq lane. The original pipeline was this. MIGEC handled the raw barcoded reads, throwing out single-read molecular identifier groups before consensus assembly and CDR3 extraction. Clonotype tables were post-analysed with VDJtools, and diversity was normalized by down-sampling all datasets to the smallest sample size. To correct batch-related cross-sample contamination, repertoire overlap clustering matched CDR3 amino acid sequences but not nucleotide sequences. TCRdb ran its own pipeline on the public reads, namely fastp trimming at Q25 and MiXCR clone calling, and kept in-frame beta chains. CDR3 protein sequences are deduplicated, and each keeps its most common genes and DNA. The V and J calls come from TCRdb's annotation, not from the publication. The sample profile shows about 820,000 distinct CDR3 sequences; under 70% of them were found once. The top ten constitute approximately 4.5% of the sample.

The rearranged segments are TRBV29-1 and TRBJ2-5; a confident D gene designation cannot be given. Sequenced: blood. This clonotype was obtained from a girl aged 10-17 years with multiple sclerosis. The CDR3 reads as follows: CSVSESQETQYF. The nucleotides are TGCAGCGTCTCCGAGAGCCAAGAGACCCAGTACTTC.